Shown below are 11 T cell receptor beta chains from a single sample sequenced in a study of type 1 regulatory T cells. TCRdb reprocessed the reads via MiXCR and lists one record per CDR3 protein. The top ten clones hold 1.5% to 2% of a sample with about 62,000 distinct CDR3 sequences, 62% of them seen once. No antigens are known for them. The sequenced sample consisted of cultured non-Tr1 T cells, either the whole culture or a sorted T cell fraction (not recorded which). Receptors were obtained from a human donor in good health.

The V call is TRBV20-1, the J call TRBJ1-4; tentatively, D is TRBD1 (6 bases). CDR1 is DFQATT, CDR2 SNEGSKA, per germline (reference sequence). Trimming took off 6 bases at V and 7 bases at J, with 18 bases between the two ends. This CDR3 has 14 amino acids. This CDR3 reads CSASNRERGEKLFF. CDR3 in DNA: TGCAGTGCCAGCAACAGGGAGCGAGGTGAAAAACTGTTTTTT.

The chain is built from TRBV27 and TRBJ2-7; no definite D call. This CDR3 has 16 amino acids. The V and J ends lost 3 bases and 3 bases respectively, with 18 bases between them. Germline-derived CDR1 and CDR2 are MNHEY and SMNVEV (reference sequence). The CDR3 DNA reads TGTGCCAGCAGTTTGACGGCGTTAAGATCGAGCTACGAGCAGTACTTC. It translates to CASSLTALRSSYEQYF.

The chain links TRBV7-2 to TRBJ2-1, with 8 bases aligning to TRBD1. Germline CDR1 is SGHTA and CDR2 is FQGNSA. The CDR3 totals 16 residues. V lost 7 bases and J lost 10; bases outside the gene matches: 18. CDR3 bases: TGTGCCAGCACCCTCCCGTCTCAGGGGGCGCGAGGAGAGCAGTTCTTC. Translated, it gives CASTLPSQGARGEQFF. Full variable domain (rest looked up from reference TRBV7-2 and TRBJ2-1): GAGVSQSPSNKVTEKGKDVELRCDPISGHTALYWYRQSLGQGLEFLIYFQGNSAPDKSGLPSDRFSAERTGGSVSTLTIQRTQQEDSAVYLCASTLPSQGARGEQFFGPGTRLTVL.

The chain is built from TRBV19 and TRBJ1-2; the D gene is possibly TRBD1 (6 bases). The ends were cut back, 4 bases at V and 0 bases at J, with 15 bases in the middle. The CDR3 is made up of 16 amino acids. The germline CDR1 and CDR2 sequences are LNHDA and SQIVND (reference sequence). In DNA, the CDR3 is TGTGCCAGTAGTACCTACACGGGACAAGCTAACTATGGCTACACCTTC. Translation: CASSTYTGQANYGYTF.

V usage is TRBV3-1 and J usage is TRBJ2-1; TRBD2 matches at 7 bases. Germline V gene lookup returns CDR1 LGHDT and CDR2 YNNKEL (reference sequence). The CDR3 consists of 15 residues. V shed 0 bases and J 10 bases; nucleotides not matched to a gene: 9. The CDR3 protein is CASSQDRVLANEQFF. The DNA for the CDR3 is TGTGCCAGCAGCCAAGATCGGGTACTAGCGAACGAGCAGTTCTTC.

This clonotype occurred a few times. V gene TRBV20-1 combines with J gene TRBJ2-7, with D tentatively TRBD1 (5 bases). The CDR3 has 10 residues. CDR1 is DFQATT, CDR2 SNEGSKA, per germline (reference sequence). CDR3 amino acids: CSEAGLVCLV. As DNA, the CDR3 is TGCAGTGAGGCAGGGTTAGTGTGTCTGGTC.

This clonotype was recorded many times. The V gene is TRBV15, the J gene TRBJ1-5; D is uncertain. The CDR3 is made up of 15 amino acids. The germline gives CDR1 LNHNV, CDR2 YYDKDF (reference sequence). The V end lost 0 bases, the J end lost 9 bases, and 15 bases lay between the germline ends. The CDR3 here is CATSRDVALVGPQHF. The CDR3 region has the DNA TGTGCCACCAGCAGAGATGTGGCCCTCGTGGGGCCCCAGCATTTT.

The chain has TRBV2 and TRBJ2-3, with D possibly being TRBD2 (5 bases). The CDR3 runs 14 residues. Germline V gene sequence: CDR1 SNHLY, CDR2 FYNNEI. V lost 4 bases and J lost 1, with 9 bases in between. In DNA form, the CDR3 reads TGTGCCAGCAGTGTGGACGGGGGCACAGATACGCAGTATTTT. This gives the protein CASSVDGGTDTQYF.

The V gene is TRBV19, the J gene TRBJ2-3; D is uncertain. Looked up from germline, CDR1 is LNHDA and CDR2 is SQIVND (reference sequence). V was trimmed by 5 bases and J by 6 bases, leaving 6 bases between them. This CDR3 spans 11 amino acids. The CDR3 bases are TGTGCCAGTAGTGAGGTCGATACGCAGTATTTT. Protein sequence: CASSEVDTQYF.

This clonotype is termed medium-sized (0.01 to 0.1%). The chain combines TRBV20-1 with TRBJ2-7; D unclear. The CDR3 has 14 residues. Germline CDR1 DFQATT, CDR2 SNEGSKA (reference sequence). Trimming pared 0 bases from V and 3 bases from J, leaving 12 bases between. For the CDR3, the DNA is TGCAGTGCTAGAGATGTGCAGCACGACTACGAGCAGTACTTC. This translates into CSARDVQHDYEQYF.

This clonotype was observed a handful of times. The chain combines TRBV4-1 with TRBJ2-5, with D hard to call. The CDR3 spans 14 residues. CDR1 and CDR2 (germline): MGHRA, YSYEKL. Trimming removed 1 base at V and 2 bases at J, with 8 bases between. In DNA form, the CDR3 reads TGCGCCAGCAGCCAAGGGCCGCTACAAGAGACCCAGTACTTC. Protein sequence: CASSQGPLQETQYF.